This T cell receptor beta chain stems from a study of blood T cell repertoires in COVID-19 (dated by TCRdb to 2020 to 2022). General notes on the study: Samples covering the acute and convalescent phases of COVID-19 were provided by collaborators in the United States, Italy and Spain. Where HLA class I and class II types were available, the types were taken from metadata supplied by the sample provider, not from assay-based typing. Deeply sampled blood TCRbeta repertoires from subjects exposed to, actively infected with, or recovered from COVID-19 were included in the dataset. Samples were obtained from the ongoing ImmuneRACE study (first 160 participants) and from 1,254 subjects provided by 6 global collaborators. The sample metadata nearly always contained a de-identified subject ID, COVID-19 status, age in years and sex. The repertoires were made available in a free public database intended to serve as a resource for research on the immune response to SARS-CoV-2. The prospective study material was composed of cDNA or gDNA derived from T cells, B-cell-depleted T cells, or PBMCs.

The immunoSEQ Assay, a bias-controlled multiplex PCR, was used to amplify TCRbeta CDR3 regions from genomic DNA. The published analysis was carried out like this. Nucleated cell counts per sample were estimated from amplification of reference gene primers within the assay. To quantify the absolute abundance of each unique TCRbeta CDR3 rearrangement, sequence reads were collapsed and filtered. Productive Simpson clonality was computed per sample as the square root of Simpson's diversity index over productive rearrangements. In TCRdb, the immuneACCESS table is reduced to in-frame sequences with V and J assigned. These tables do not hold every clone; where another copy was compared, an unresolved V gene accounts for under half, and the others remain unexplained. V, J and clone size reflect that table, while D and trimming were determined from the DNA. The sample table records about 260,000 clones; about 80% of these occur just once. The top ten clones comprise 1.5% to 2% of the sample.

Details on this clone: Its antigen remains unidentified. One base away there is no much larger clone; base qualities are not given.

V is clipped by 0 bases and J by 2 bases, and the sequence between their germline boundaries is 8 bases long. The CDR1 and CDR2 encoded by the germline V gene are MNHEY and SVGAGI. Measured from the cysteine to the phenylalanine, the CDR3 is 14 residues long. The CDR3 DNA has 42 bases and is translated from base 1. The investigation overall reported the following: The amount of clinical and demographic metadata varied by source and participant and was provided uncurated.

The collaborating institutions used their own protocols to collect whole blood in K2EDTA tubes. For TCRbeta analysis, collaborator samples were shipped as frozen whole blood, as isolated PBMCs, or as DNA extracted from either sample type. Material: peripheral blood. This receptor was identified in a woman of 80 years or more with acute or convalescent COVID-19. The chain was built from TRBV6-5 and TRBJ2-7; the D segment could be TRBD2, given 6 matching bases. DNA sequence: TGTGCCAGCAGTTACTCGACGGGGGCCTACGAGCAGTACTTC. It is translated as CASSYSTGAYEQYF.